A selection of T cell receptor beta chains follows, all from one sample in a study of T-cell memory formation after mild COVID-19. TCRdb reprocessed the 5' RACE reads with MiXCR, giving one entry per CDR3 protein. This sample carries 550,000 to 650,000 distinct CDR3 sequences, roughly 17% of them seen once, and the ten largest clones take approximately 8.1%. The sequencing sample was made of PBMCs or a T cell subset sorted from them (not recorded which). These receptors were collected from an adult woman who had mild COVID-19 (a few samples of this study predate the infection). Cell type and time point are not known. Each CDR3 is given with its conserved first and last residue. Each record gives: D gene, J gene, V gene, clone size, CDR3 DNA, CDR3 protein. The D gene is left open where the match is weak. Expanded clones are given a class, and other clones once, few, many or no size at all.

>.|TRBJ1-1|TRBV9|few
TGTGCCAGCAGCCCCACCGGGAGGGGGAAGGATGAAGCTTTCTTT
CASSPTGRGKDEAFF
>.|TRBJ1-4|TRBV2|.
TGTGCCAGCAGTGAACAGGGCGCAACTAATGAAAAACTGTTTTTT
CASSEQGATNEKLFF
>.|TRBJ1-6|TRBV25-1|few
TGTGCCAGCACCCGGGCTGGGGGAAGAAGGAATTCACCCCTCCACTTT
CASTRAGGRRNSPLHF
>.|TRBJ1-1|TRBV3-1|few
TGTGCCAGCACCCCCACCAGTGTTGCTGAAGCTTTCTTT
CASTPTSVAEAFF
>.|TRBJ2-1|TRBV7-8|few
TGTGCCAGCAGCTTAGAGGCCAGGGTAGCGTCCTACAATGAGCAGTTCTTC
CASSLEARVASYNEQFF
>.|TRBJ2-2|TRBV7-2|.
TGTGCCAGCAGCTTGGAGCTCCTGAACACCGGGGAGCTGTTTTTT
CASSLELLNTGELFF
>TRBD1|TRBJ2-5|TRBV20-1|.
TGCAGTGCCCCGGGACAGCAAGAGACCCAGTACTTC
CSAPGQQETQYF
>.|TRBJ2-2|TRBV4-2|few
TGTGCCAGCAGCCAAGATCATCGGACCGGGGAGCTGTTTTTT
CASSQDHRTGELFF
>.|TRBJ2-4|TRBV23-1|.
TGCGCCAGCAGACCGACCAAAGGGGGACAAGCCAAAAACATTCAGTACTTC
CASRPTKGGQAKNIQYF
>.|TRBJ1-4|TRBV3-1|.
TGTGCCAGCAATGACAGACATAATGAAAAACTGTTTTTT
CASNDRHNEKLFF
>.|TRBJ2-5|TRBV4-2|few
TGTGCCAGCAGCCAAGATATCACCCAAGAGACCCAGTACTTC
CASSQDITQETQYF
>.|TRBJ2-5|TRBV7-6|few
TGTGCCAGCAGCAGTGGGGTCGGCCGGGAGACCCAGTACTTC
CASSSGVGRETQYF
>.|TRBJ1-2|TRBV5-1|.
TGCGCCAGCATCCTCGGGACCGAGACTAACTATGGCTACACCTTC
CASILGTETNYGYTF
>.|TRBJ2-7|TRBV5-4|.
TGTGCCAGCAGCGGGACAACGCCTACGGGGCAGTACTTC
CASSGTTPTGQYF
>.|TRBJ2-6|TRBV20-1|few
TGCAGTGCCTCGCCCTTTTCTGGGGCCAACGTCCTGACTTTC
CSASPFSGANVLTF
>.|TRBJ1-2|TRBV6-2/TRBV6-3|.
TGTGCCAGCAGTAGGCCTCCTGGGCCCTATGGCTACACCTTC
CASSRPPGPYGYTF
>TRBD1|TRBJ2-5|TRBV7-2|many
TGTGCCAGCAGCCCACCTGGGACAGGGGAGACCCAGTACTTC
CASSPPGTGETQYF
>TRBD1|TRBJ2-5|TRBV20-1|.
TGCAGTGCTAACCCAGGACAGGGGCGGAAAGAGACCCAGTACTTC
CSANPGQGRKETQYF
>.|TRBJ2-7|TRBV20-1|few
TGCAGTGCCACCAACGATCTCTCCTACGAGCAGTACTTC
CSATNDLSYEQYF
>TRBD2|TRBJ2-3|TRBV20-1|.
TGCAGTGCTAGAAACCCGGGAGCGGGGCCCAGCACAGATACGCAGTATTTT
CSARNPGAGPSTDTQYF
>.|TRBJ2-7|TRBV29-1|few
TGCAGCGTTGAAGTAGGGTGGAGAGGCGAGCAGTACTTC
CSVEVGWRGEQYF
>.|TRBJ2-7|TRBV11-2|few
TGTGCCAGCAGCTTAATGCAGGTGTCCTACGAGCAGTACTTC
CASSLMQVSYEQYF
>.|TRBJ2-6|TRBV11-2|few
TGTGCCAGCAGCTTAGAACAGTTGATCTCTGGGGCCAACGTCCTGACTTTC
CASSLEQLISGANVLTF
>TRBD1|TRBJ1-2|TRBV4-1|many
TGCGCCAGCAGCCCCGATGGACAGGGGAACTATGGCTACACCTTC
CASSPDGQGNYGYTF
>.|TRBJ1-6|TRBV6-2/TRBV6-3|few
TGTGCCAGCAGTTACGGCCAACGACAGCGCAGGAACTTT
CASSYGQRQRRNF
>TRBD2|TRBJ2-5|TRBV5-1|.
TGCGCCAGCAGAAGTAGCGGGGGGCCGCAAGAGACCCATTACTTC
CASRSSGGPQETHYF